These 21 T cell receptor beta chains share one sample of origin, sequenced in a study of blood T cell repertoires in COVID-19. Profiled with immunoSEQ multiplex PCR; TCRdb holds only in-frame clones, not every one. The sample holds about 270,000 clones, more than 75% seen once. The material sequenced was peripheral blood. The receptors shown here come from a man aged 35-49 years with active or convalescent COVID-19.

The genes are TRBV10-2 and TRBJ1-5, with D maybe TRBD1 (5 bases). V lost 6 bases, J lost 2 bases, and 5 bases lay in between. Germline V lookup: CDR1 WSHSY, CDR2 SAAADI. The CDR3 has 12 amino acids. CDR3 sequence: CASRGGNQPQHF. The CDR3 coding sequence is TGCGCCAGCAGAGGGGGCAATCAGCCCCAGCATTTT.

This chain connects TRBV29-1 to TRBJ1-2; TRBD1 agrees at 9 bases. CDR3 length equals 17 residues. Germline CDR1 is SQVTM and CDR2 is ANQGSEA. The V and J ends lost 0 bases and 0 bases, in that order; junction bases with no gene match: 8. DNA of the CDR3: TGCAGCGTTGAAGAACGGGGGACAGGGTCCTCTAACTATGGCTACACCTTC. Translating gives CSVEERGTGSSNYGYTF. Full variable domain (remainder filled in from reference TRBV29-1 and TRBJ1-2): SAVISQKPSRDICQRGTSLTIQCQVDSQVTMMFWYRQQPGQSLTLIATANQGSEATYESGFVIDKFPISRPNLTFSTLTVSNMSPEDSSIYLCSVEERGTGSSNYGYTFGSGTRLTVV.

The chain is built from TRBV28 and TRBJ1-1; 8 nucleotides line up with TRBD1. The J segment lost 1 base and the V segment lost 5 bases, leaving 0 bases of the junction unmatched. The CDR3 contains 13 residues. Germline CDR1 is MDHEN and CDR2 is SYDVKM. The CDR3 DNA sequence: TGTGCCAGCAGTGGACAGGGGAACACTGAAGCTTTCTTT. Protein product: CASSGQGNTEAFF.

The V call is TRBV4-1, the J call TRBJ2-7, with D tentatively TRBD2 (6 bases). The CDR3 consists of 14 residues. Germline lookup yields CDR1 MGHRA and CDR2 YSYEKL. V lost 4 bases to trimming and J lost 2 bases, with 12 bases between them. CDR3 loop: CASSRVEGPYEQYF. As DNA, the CDR3 is TGCGCCAGCAGCCGCGTGGAGGGGCCCTACGAGCAGTACTTC.

The V gene is TRBV7-3, the J gene TRBJ2-3, with TRBD2 matching 8 bases. Germline V CDR1 and CDR2: SGHTA, FQGTGA. The CDR3 runs 16 residues. V gave up 2 bases and J gave up 6 bases; unmatched junction bases: 10. CDR3 sequence (DNA): TGTGCCAGCAGCTTACGATTAGCGGGAACTGCGGATACGCAGTATTTT. Its translation is CASSLRLAGTADTQYF.

The chain is built from TRBV11-3 and TRBJ2-3; D uncertain. Germline V CDR1 and CDR2: SGHNT, YENEEA. V was cut by 4 bases and J by 2 bases, with 7 bases left in between. This CDR3 is built from 13 residues. The CDR3 region is CASSSDITDTQYF. The CDR3 nucleotides read TGTGCCAGCAGCTCTGACATCACAGATACGCAGTATTTT. Full variable domain (rest looked up from reference TRBV11-3 and TRBJ2-3): EAGVVQSPRYKIIEKKQPVAFWCNPISGHNTLYWYLQNLGQGPELLIRYENEEAVDDSQLPKDRFSAERLKGVDSTLKIQPAELGDSAVYLCASSSDITDTQYFGPGTRLTVL.

The V and J genes are TRBV19 and TRBJ1-1; possible D gene TRBD1, 5 bases. The germline gives CDR1 LNHDA, CDR2 SQIVND (reference sequence). Trimming cost V 6 bases and J 3 bases, with 11 bases left between them. The CDR3 consists of 13 residues. CDR3 loop: CASSQGFDTEAFF. For the CDR3, the DNA is TGTGCCAGTAGCCAGGGCTTTGACACTGAAGCTTTCTTT.

This chain uses TRBV27 with TRBJ1-4, with TRBD1 as a possible D gene (6 bases). Trimming took off 6 bases at V and 8 bases at J, with 19 bases between the two ends. CDR3 length equals 15 residues. The germline gives CDR1 MNHEY, CDR2 SMNVEV (reference sequence). The CDR3 is CASSPTGGGGEKLFF. CDR3 DNA sequence: TGTGCCAGCAGCCCTACGGGGGGGGGCGGGGAAAAACTGTTTTTT.

In this sample, this clone turned up once. The chain carries TRBV5-1 and TRBJ2-7, with TRBD2 identical over 11 bases. Germline loops: CDR1 SGHRS, CDR2 YFSETQ. The V and J ends lost 5 bases and 5 bases, in that order; junction bases with no gene match: 9. The CDR3 loop spans 15 amino acids. Here the CDR3 DNA reads TGCGCCAGCAGGGGGCTAGCGGGAGGTTACCACGAGCAGTACTTC. Protein: CASRGLAGGYHEQYF.

The chain links TRBV4-1 to TRBJ2-1; maybe TRBD1 (5 bases). CDR1 is MGHRA and CDR2 is YSYEKL in the germline V gene. The germline V and J ends were trimmed by 2 bases and 3 bases, with 11 bases remaining between them. This CDR3 has 15 amino acids. The CDR3: CASSQPDRIYNEQFF. CDR3 nucleotides: TGCGCCAGCAGCCAACCAGACAGAATCTACAATGAGCAGTTCTTC.

This clone was observed a handful of times. V usage is TRBV5-1 and J usage is TRBJ2-5; 10 bases fit TRBD1. CDR3 length: 16 residues. The germline V gene encodes CDR1 SGHRS and CDR2 YFSETQ. Trimming took 2 bases from V and 3 from J; bases not matched to a gene: 7. The CDR3 DNA is TGCGCCAGCAGCTTTCTCCTCGGGACAGGGGAAGAGACCCAGTACTTC. Translation gives CASSFLLGTGEETQYF.

The rearrangement joins TRBV6-5 to TRBJ2-7; TRBD1 matches at 11 bases. The CDR3 length is 15 residues. V was clipped by 6 bases and J by 2 bases; unmatched bases: 6. Germline V CDR1 and CDR2: MNHEY, SVGAGI. CDR3 protein: CASRDPGQGAYEQYF. The CDR3 region has the DNA TGTGCCAGCAGGGACCCGGGACAGGGGGCCTACGAGCAGTACTTC.

This sequence joins TRBV6-4 and TRBJ1-6, with TRBD1 identical over 7 bases. The V and J ends lost 6 bases and 5 bases, in that order; junction bases with no gene match: 10. Germline CDR1 is MRHNA and CDR2 is SNTAGT. This CDR3 region has 16 residues. The CDR3 region is CASRAQGERNNSPLHF. The CDR3, as DNA: TGTGCCAGCAGGGCCCAGGGGGAGAGGAATAATTCACCCCTCCACTTT.

This clone has just one count. This rearrangement joins TRBV7-8 to TRBJ2-2; D is possibly TRBD2 (5 bases). The germline gives CDR1 SGHVS, CDR2 FQNEAQ. This CDR3 comprises 16 residues. Trimming took 5 bases from V and 6 from J, leaving 19 bases between them. For the CDR3, the DNA is TGTGCCAGCAGCCCTTCCCCCGGAAGCGGTTCCGGGGAGCTGTTTTTT. It yields the protein CASSPSPGSGSGELFF.

The rearrangement uses TRBV5-1 and TRBJ1-1; possibly TRBD1 for D (5 bases). The CDR3 totals 14 residues. Trimming shortened V by 1 base and J by 3 bases, and 10 bases separated the two germline ends. Germline assignment: CDR1 SGHRS and CDR2 YFSETQ. CDR3 protein: CASSLRGGYTEAFF. The CDR3 bases are TGCGCCAGCAGCTTGAGGGGAGGGTACACTGAAGCTTTCTTT.

This chain uses TRBV6-5 with TRBJ2-5; a possible D gene is TRBD2 (6 bases). The length of the CDR3 is 16 residues. The germline V gene has CDR1 MNHEY and CDR2 SVGAGI. V shed 0 bases and J shed 4 bases, with 15 bases lying between them. CDR3 nucleotides: TGTGCCAGCAGTTACTCAGAGTTTGGGCGGGGAGAGACCCAGTACTTC. Protein product: CASSYSEFGRGETQYF.

The V call is TRBV14, the J call TRBJ2-7; tentative D call: TRBD1 (6 bases). The CDR3 runs to 14 residues. The V gene's germline CDR1 is SGHDN and CDR2 FVKESK. V was cut by 4 bases and J by 0 bases, with 10 bases left in between. The CDR3 DNA sequence: TGTGCCAGCAGCCTAGGACAGTCCTCCTACGAGCAGTACTTC. It yields the protein CASSLGQSSYEQYF.

The V gene is TRBV30, the J gene TRBJ2-7, with a weak D call TRBD2 (6 bases). CDR3 length equals 16 residues. Trimming took 3 bases from V and 3 from J, leaving 21 bases between them. Per germline, CDR1 GTSNPN and CDR2 SVGIG (reference sequence). The CDR3, as DNA: TGTGCCTGGAGGGACGATCGGGCTAGCGACATCTACGAGCAGTACTTC. Amino acids: CAWRDDRASDIYEQYF. The full variable domain, rest sourced from reference TRBV30 and TRBJ2-7, is SQTIHQWPATLVQPVGSPLSLECTVEGTSNPNLYWYRQAAGRGLQLLFYSVGIGQISSEVPQNLSASRPQDRQFILSSKKLLLSDSGFYLCAWRDDRASDIYEQYFGPGTRLTVT.

The rearrangement links TRBV7-2 to TRBJ1-2; no definite D call. Germline V gene data show CDR1 as SGHTA and CDR2 as FQGNSA. Trimming stripped 1 base from V and 6 bases from J, with 9 bases between. The CDR3 has 13 amino acids. In DNA form, the CDR3 reads TGTGCCAGCAGCTTAGGATGGCTCGATGGCTACACCTTC. Translated: CASSLGWLDGYTF.

The chain joins TRBV11-3 to TRBJ2-2; unclear D gene. The CDR3 is 15 residues long. Germline assignment: CDR1 SGHNT and CDR2 YENEEA. With 5 bases removed from V and 3 bases from J, the gap between germline ends came to 13 bases. CDR3 protein: CASSRVSGYTGELFF. The DNA for the CDR3 is TGTGCCAGCAGCAGAGTCTCAGGATACACCGGGGAGCTGTTTTTT. Drawing the rest from reference TRBV11-3 and TRBJ2-2, the complete variable domain is EAGVVQSPRYKIIEKKQPVAFWCNPISGHNTLYWYLQNLGQGPELLIRYENEEAVDDSQLPKDRFSAERLKGVDSTLKIQPAELGDSAVYLCASSRVSGYTGELFFGEGSRLTVL.

The CDR3 bases are TGTGCCTGGAGTGTAGAGCGCGGGAGAGCTTTCTTT. It yields the protein CAWSVERGRAFF. The rearrangement joins TRBV30 to TRBJ1-1; D uncertain. The CDR3 sequence is 12 residues long. Deletions cut 0 bases from V and 10 bases from J, with 12 bases between. Germline V lookup: CDR1 GTSNPN, CDR2 SVGIG (reference sequence).